This is a list of T cell receptor beta chains from one sample in a study of blood T cell repertoires in COVID-19. Data came from immunoSEQ multiplex PCR; TCRdb stores just in-frame clones and leaves some out. The sample comprises roughly 360,000 clones, about four fifths of which are singletons, and 0.85% to 1.2% rests with the top ten. The sample taken for sequencing was peripheral blood. The receptors were sampled from a human donor with acute or convalescent COVID-19. The donor label of this sample is uncertain. Each CDR3 is given without its conserved first and last residue. The D gene is left open where the match is weak.

v_call	cdr3_length	j_call	d_call	cdr3_aa
TRBV7-2	14	TRBJ2-5	TRBD2	ASSLGTSPPRGTQY
TRBV5-8	13	TRBJ2-1	.	ASTRGGRLGNEQF
TRBV7-9	11	TRBJ1-2	TRBD1	ASSLPTGDGYT
TRBV2	12	TRBJ1-1	TRBD1	ASGGDRRNTEAF
TRBV7-9	9	TRBJ2-1	.	ASSLRYEQF
TRBV9	14	TRBJ2-5	.	ASSVALQGFPETQY
TRBV3-1/TRBV3-2	13	TRBJ2-5	.	ASSLQGTHQETQY
TRBV28	13	TRBJ1-3	TRBD1	ASSLSGTGGNTIY
TRBV7-9	10	TRBJ1-2	.	ASSPQFYGYT
TRBV18	18	TRBJ2-3	TRBD2	ASSPLAGGPQGLHPDTQY
TRBV28	12	TRBJ2-7	.	ASRDRISSYEQY
TRBV6-5	12	TRBJ1-1	.	ASNTARGATEAF
TRBV7-9	15	TRBJ1-2	TRBD1	ASSLGRRDRVNYGYT
TRBV5-1	13	TRBJ1-1	.	ASSFQGSANTEAF
TRBV4-2	13	TRBJ1-5	.	ASSPERPGDQPQH
TRBV21-1	14	TRBJ1-2	.	ASSKGGRTESSGYT
TRBV5-1	13	TRBJ2-7	TRBD2	ASSLTSGGTYEQY
TRBV7-9	14	TRBJ1-1	TRBD1	ASSRGQGAVSTEAF
TRBV4-2	12	TRBJ1-2	.	ASSQGRGNSGYT
TRBV6-1	12	TRBJ1-1	.	ASSEYLLSGEAF
TRBV7-8	13	TRBJ2-2	.	ASSPGGQNTGELF
TRBV19	12	TRBJ1-5	TRBD1	ASKLGQGFQPQH
TRBV11-2	13	TRBJ1-1	.	ASSSTDSPNTEAF
TRBV2	13	TRBJ1-3	.	ASSLQALSGNTIY
TRBV5-4	14	TRBJ1-1	TRBD1	ASSQSRTGMNTEAF
TRBV19	14	TRBJ2-1	.	ASSPSLASSYNEQF
TRBV11-2	17	TRBJ2-6	.	ASSSPGGTALSGANVLT